This T cell receptor beta chain was sequenced for a study of blood T cells in healthy people across ages. V was pared by 10 bases and J by 4 bases, with 3 bases of the junction left unmatched. The CDR3 totals 14 residues. The second PCR ran about 6 to 11 cycles with a sample-barcoded 5' primer and J-beta primers. TCRdb re-called the 5' RACE reads through MiXCR, storing one row per CDR3 protein. The table shows about 1,400,000 distinct CDR3 sequences, with 42% occurring only once. This clonotype turned up a few times. The rearrangement links TRBV12-3 or TRBV12-4 to TRBJ2-1, with 14 nucleotides matching TRBD2. This receptor was taken from a young woman in good health. The source material was blood. The DNA for the CDR3 is TGTGCCACCGGGACTAGCGGGGGTTACAATGAGCAGTTCTTC. It yields the protein CATGTSGGYNEQFF.